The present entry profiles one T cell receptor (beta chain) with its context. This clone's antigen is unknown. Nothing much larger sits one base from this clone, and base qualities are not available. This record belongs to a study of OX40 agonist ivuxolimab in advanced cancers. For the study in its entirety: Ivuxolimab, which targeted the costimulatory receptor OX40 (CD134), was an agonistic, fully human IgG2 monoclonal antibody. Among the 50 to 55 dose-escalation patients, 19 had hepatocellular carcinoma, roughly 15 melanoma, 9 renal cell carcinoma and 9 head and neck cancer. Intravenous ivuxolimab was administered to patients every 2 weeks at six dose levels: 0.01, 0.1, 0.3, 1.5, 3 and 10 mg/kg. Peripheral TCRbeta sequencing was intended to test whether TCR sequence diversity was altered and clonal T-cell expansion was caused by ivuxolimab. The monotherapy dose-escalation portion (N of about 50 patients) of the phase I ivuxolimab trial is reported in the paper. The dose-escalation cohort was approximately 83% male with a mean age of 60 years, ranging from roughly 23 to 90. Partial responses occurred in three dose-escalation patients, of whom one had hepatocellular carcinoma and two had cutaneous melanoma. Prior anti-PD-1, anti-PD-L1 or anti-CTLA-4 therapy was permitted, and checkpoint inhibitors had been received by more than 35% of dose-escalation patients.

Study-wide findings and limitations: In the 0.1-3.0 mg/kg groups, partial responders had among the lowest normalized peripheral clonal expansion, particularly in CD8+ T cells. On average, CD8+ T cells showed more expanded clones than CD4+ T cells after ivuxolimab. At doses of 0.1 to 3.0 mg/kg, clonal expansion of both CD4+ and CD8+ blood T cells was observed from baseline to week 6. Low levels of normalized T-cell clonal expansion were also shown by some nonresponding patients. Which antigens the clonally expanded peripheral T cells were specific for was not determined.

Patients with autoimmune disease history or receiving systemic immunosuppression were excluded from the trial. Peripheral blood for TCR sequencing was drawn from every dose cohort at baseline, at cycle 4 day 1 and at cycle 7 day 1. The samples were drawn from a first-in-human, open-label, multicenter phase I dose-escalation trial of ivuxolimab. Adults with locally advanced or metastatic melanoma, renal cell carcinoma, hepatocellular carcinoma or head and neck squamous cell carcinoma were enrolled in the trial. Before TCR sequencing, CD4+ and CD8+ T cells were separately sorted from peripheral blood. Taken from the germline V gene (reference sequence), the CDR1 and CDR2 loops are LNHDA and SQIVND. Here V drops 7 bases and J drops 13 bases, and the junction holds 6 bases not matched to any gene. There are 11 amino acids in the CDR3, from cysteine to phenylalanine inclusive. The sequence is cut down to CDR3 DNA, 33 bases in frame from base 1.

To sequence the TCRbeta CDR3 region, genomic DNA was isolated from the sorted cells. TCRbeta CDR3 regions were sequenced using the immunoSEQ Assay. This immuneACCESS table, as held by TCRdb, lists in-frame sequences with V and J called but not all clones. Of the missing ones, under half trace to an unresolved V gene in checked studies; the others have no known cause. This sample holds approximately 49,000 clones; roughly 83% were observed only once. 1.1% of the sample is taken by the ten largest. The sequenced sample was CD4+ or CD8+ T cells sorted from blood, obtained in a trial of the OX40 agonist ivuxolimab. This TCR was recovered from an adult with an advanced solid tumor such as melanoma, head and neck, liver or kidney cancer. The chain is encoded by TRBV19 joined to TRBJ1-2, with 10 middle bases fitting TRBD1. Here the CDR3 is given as CASTDRGLFTF. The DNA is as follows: TGTGCCAGTACCGACAGGGGGCTGTTCACCTTC. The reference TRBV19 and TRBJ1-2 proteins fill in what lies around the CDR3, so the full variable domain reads DGGITQSPKYLFRKEGQNVTLSCEQNLNHDAMYWYRQDPGQGLRLIYYSQIVNDFQKGDIAEGYSVSREKKESFPLTVTSAQKNPTAFYLCASTDRGLFTFGSGTRLTVV.